This TCR beta chain was sequenced for a study of CD8 T cells in ankylosing spondylitis. A quantitative 5'-RACE method, one with molecular barcodes, was used to make TCR beta libraries. TCRdb re-derived calls from the 5' RACE reads in MiXCR, one entry per CDR3 protein. The sample carries some 700,000 distinct CDR3 sequences, around 19% recorded once. Study-level points and caveats: Clones linked to disease, bearing a CD8+ phenotype, were relatively rare in peripheral blood. A number of the motif variants had already been described in reactive arthritis synovial fluid and blood. Ankylosing spondylitis blood appeared to be characterized by a TCR beta motif of 7 to 9 highly homologous variants. Reportedly, significant enrichment of disease-linked clones occurred in matched ankylosing spondylitis synovial fluid.

J lost 8 bases, V lost 0 bases, and 8 bases had no gene match. The germline V gene has CDR1 MNHEY and CDR2 SMNVEV (reference sequence). CDR3 length: 15 residues. In regard to this clonotype: Its antigen is undetermined.

The chain recombines TRBV27 with TRBJ1-2, with TRBD1 matching 8 bases. This clonotype was obtained from a male donor with ankylosing spondylitis. Sequencing input: blood, either unsorted or a sorted T cell fraction (not recorded which). The CDR3 DNA is TGTGCCAGCAGTTTATCCGGGACAGGAGCTCGGGGCTACACCTTC. Translated: CASSLSGTGARGYTF.